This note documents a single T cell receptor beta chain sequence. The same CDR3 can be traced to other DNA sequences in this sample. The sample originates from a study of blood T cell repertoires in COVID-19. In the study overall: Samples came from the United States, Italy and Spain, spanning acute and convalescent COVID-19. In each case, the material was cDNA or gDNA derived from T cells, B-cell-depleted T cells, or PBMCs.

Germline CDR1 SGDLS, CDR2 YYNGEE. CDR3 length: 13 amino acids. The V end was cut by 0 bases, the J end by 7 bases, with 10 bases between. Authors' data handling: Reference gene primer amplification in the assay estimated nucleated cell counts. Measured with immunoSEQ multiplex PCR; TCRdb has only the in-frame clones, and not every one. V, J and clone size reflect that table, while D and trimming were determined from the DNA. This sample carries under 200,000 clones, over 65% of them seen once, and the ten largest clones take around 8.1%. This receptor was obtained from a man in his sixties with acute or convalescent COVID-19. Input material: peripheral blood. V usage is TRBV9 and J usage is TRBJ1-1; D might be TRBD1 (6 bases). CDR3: CASSVVQGGEAFF. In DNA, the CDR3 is TGTGCCAGCAGCGTAGTACAGGGCGGTGAAGCTTTCTTT.